This TCR beta chain appears in the sequencing data of a study of cytomegalovirus exposure and HLA in healthy donors (dated 2017 in TCRdb). With respect to the entire study: An earlier analysis of roughly 630 of the donors reported about 250 Gb of sequence data and 120 million or so unique TCR beta sequences from 150 million to 200 million T cells. High-throughput TCR immunosequencing, statistical association of individual TCRs with disease status, and machine learning were combined to predict cytomegalovirus infection status. A later analysis re-analyzed previously published TCR beta repertoires from 660 or so donors and added high-resolution HLA genotyping to study TCR occurrence patterns. Of the 350 to 450 genotyped donors, over 65% fell in the genetic ancestry cluster associated with self-reported Caucasian donors. Donor age, sex, ethnicity and CMV serostatus were compiled together with the repertoire data. Using immunosequencing, the study profiled T cell repertoires from fewer than 700 subjects and related those repertoires to cytomegalovirus serostatus. Genome-wide SNP genotypes for about three fifths of the roughly 670 donors were used in a later genetic analysis, which treated that subset as a discovery cohort. Typing coverage varied by locus: about 629-630 donors for A, B, C, DRB1 and DQB1; about 520 for DQA1; 606 for DPA1; 450 to 480 for DPB1. Rather than drawing on any new phenotypic data, the later analysis identified candidate immune exposures from TCR beta sequences and the way those sequences occurred across donors. Because of strong linkage in the cohort, roughly five DR-DQ haplotypes were treated as single units for association and clustering. Class I and class II HLA loci were covered by the typing at four-digit resolution. The study aimed to test whether signatures of past pathogen exposure could be identified by cataloging public T cell receptors. An earlier analysis of approximately 630 of the donors applied high-throughput TCR beta sequencing to assess whether each TCR beta V gene segment acted as functional or pseudogenic. Across about 380 genotyped donors of the cohort, an average of approximately 240,000 unique TCR beta nucleotide sequences per donor were sequenced, and 15% to 20% of those sequences were non-productive. An early release covering roughly 640 HLA-typed donors comprised about 320 gigabases of sequencing data and about 90 million unique TCR sequences. Besides the first cohort of around 670 subjects, a separate validation cohort made up of over 95 different subjects was used. Every repertoire in the discovery cohort had been generated on one and the same sequencing platform.

The cohort was made up of approximately 670 healthy bone marrow donors. At the time of sampling, every cohort member was nominally healthy, though immune exposures that went unrecorded were likely present. The donor was CMV seropositive and was included in the group of 300 or so seropositive cohort members. A peripheral blood sample was provided by each donor, and peripheral blood mononuclear cells were used for TCR beta sequencing. Genomic DNA extraction from the blood cell samples was performed with the Qiagen DNeasy Blood Extraction Kit. The library was generated by the immunoSEQ multiplex PCR assay. The multiplex PCR relied on a mix of 60 forward primers for TCR Vbeta segments and 13 reverse primers for TCR Jbeta segments. The CDR3 region of rearranged TCR beta genes was amplified from genomic DNA with a multiplex PCR assay. The amplified TCR beta libraries were sequenced on the Illumina HiSeq System as 87-base-pair reads. In the authors' own workflow: A later analysis counted around 72 million unique TCR beta chains across the 650 to 700 repertoires, and approximately 11 million of these chains were shared by at least two donors. Raw reads were error-corrected and collapsed into unique sequences by a nearest-neighbor algorithm in which closely related sequences were merged to remove PCR and sequencing errors. Alignment of CDR3 sequences to IMGT reference sequences was used to assign V, D and J gene segments. For a sequence to be retained, a match of at least six nucleotides to both a V gene segment and a J gene segment was required. Rearrangements were classified as productive when the CDR3 lacked stop codons and remained in frame with V and J, and all other rearrangements were classified as non-productive. Following IMGT convention, CDR3 was defined as the stretch from the second conserved V-encoded cysteine up to the conserved J-encoded phenylalanine. The earlier analysis of 587 of the donors excluded sequences that lacked an unambiguous match to a single V gene segment. An earlier analysis of 587 of the donors called V segments functional above 56.7% productive rearrangements and segregating when the between-donor standard deviation exceeded 5%. A statistical classification framework was built to diagnose cytomegalovirus status from the catalog of TCR beta chain sequences. In a later analysis, TCR nucleotide sequences were compared against IMGT/GENE-DB human TR gene sequences so that V and J genes could be assigned. In a later analysis, CDR3 sequences and most-parsimonious VDJ recombination scenarios were assigned using the TCRdist pipeline. A later analysis defined each TCR beta chain by its CDR3 amino acid sequence plus V-gene family, and excluded reads lacking a unique V-gene family. A later analysis removed 550 to 650 highly shared, low-generation-probability nucleotide sequences to deal with suspected cross-contamination and a sequencing artifact. In a later analysis, a clonal expansion index for each public chain was calculated from normalized within-repertoire ranks of inferred template counts. In a later analysis, generation probabilities were computed using a VDJ recombination model fitted to out-of-frame rearrangements, and the results were checked against IGoR. Hypergeometric tests were used in a later analysis to score TCR-TCR, TCR-HLA and TCR-CMV co-occurrence, with a repertoire-size bias correction applied to the TCR pairs. In a later analysis, false discovery rates were estimated by permuting HLA or CMV assignments 20 times. In a later analysis, co-occurring TCRs were grouped with DBSCAN, and TCRdist sequence similarity was added when clustering was performed within HLA-allele-positive subsets. Repertoires with fewer than 30,000 or more than 120,000 public chains were left out of co-occurrence clustering, as were about 5 repertoires with anomalous nucleotide sharing. TCRdb took over this immuneACCESS table, retaining in-frame rearrangements with V and J assigned. Such tables are incomplete; in checked studies, under half of the missing clones stem from an unresolved V gene, and the remainder is unexplained. V, J and clone size are taken as reported in that table, and D and trimming were inferred from the DNA itself. The sample table shows about 64,000 clones, and 77% are seen once. The top ten constitute around 5.1% of the sample.

The germline V gene specifies LGHNA as CDR1 and YNFKEQ as CDR2. The CDR3 contains 15 residues, cysteine and phenylalanine counted. Only the CDR3 part of the read is kept: 45 bases, read in frame from the first base. V and J are truncated by 1 base and 5 bases respectively, leaving an intervening sequence of 14 bases. About this clone itself: The specificity of this receptor is unknown. Base qualities are not provided; no much larger clone lies one nucleotide away.

General study outcomes and caveats: This cohort had only TCR beta chains sequenced, and the lack of alpha or paired-chain data limited which features could be detected. Because the 87-base-pair reads could not distinguish some IMGT-functional V segments, including TRBV6-2 and TRBV6-3, those segments were excluded. The classifier was reported to diagnose cytomegalovirus status with high specificity and sensitivity in both the original cohort and the validation cohort. In a later analysis, several top co-occurrence clusters were reported to appear linked to parvovirus B19, influenza, CMV and Epstein-Barr virus. A later analysis found that TCR association rates varied across HLA loci, with DRB1 alleles showing the most associated TCRs and HLA-C alleles the fewest. At a false discovery rate of 0.05, a later analysis linked roughly 17,000 TCR beta sequences to specific HLA alleles. It was suggested by the authors that the approach could potentially be generalized to other disease states and immunological phenotypes. A total of 164 TCR beta chains were listed by the study as associated with cytomegalovirus. Correlated functional status among segregating V segments might reflect linkage disequilibrium, but an unknown experimental factor could not be ruled out. Assigning TCR associations to individual alleles was difficult when HLA alleles, especially DR and DQ, strongly co-occurred. Sequencing depth was assumed to be roughly uniform across donors in the presence/absence analyses, though that assumption may not hold. A later genetic analysis associated a missense DCLRE1C variant with V-gene and J-gene trimming of TCR beta chains, and an independent cohort replicated the association. In a later analysis, HLA-associated TCR beta chains were found to be more clonally expanded and to have lower generation probabilities than equally common non-associated chains. A further reported finding was that TCR beta sequences accurately predicted the HLA-A and HLA-B alleles for most subjects in the first cohort. Because some donors lacked HLA typing at each locus, the association tests relied only on the typed subset. Compared with the roughly 700-donor mean, donors in an Asian-associated ancestry cluster had fewer N-insertions in productive TCRs, according to a later genetic analysis. Because counts were too low, about 15 rarely observed V segments, including chromosome 9 orphons, were left out of the earlier analysis of about 620 of the donors. In an earlier analysis of some 540 of the donors, most TCR beta V segments appeared in productive rearrangements about 87% or about 30% of the time, broadly matching IMGT annotations. Across donors, most TCR sequences were observed very rarely, whereas some public TCRs were present in many individuals. A group of highly shared sequence variants was considered likely to be a technical artifact of the sequencing pipeline. In a later analysis, most CMV-associated TCR beta chains were found to appear HLA-restricted, with HLA associations seemingly driven largely by CMV exposure. CMV serostatus was the only immune exposure information available for the cohort. In vitro tests confirmed that a few of the cytomegalovirus-associated TCR beta chains recognize cytomegalovirus antigens.

Input material: PBMCs. Recombination joined TRBV4-2 with TRBJ2-5; a tentative D call is TRBD2 (6 bases match). The clonotype was recovered from a male donor in good health and CMV-seropositive. For the CDR3, the sequence is CASSQGFGRQETQYF. DNA sequence: TGTGCCAGCAGCCAAGGTTTTGGGAGGCAGGAGACCCAGTACTTC.